The 22 T cell receptor beta chains below come from one sample, sequenced in a study of blood T cell repertoires in COVID-19. Here immunoSEQ multiplex PCR was the method, and the copy in TCRdb shows in-frame clones only, minus some. Of approximately 130,000 clones detected, over 75% appear once; the ten largest clones hold approximately 8%. Material: peripheral blood. The receptors come from a man in his fifties or sixties with acute or convalescent COVID-19.

This rearrangement joins TRBV18 to TRBJ1-6, with D possibly TRBD1 on 6 matching bases. The V gene lost 5 bases and the J gene lost 11 bases, with 13 bases spanning the gap. The germline gives CDR1 KGHSH, CDR2 LQKENI. There are 13 residues in the CDR3. The CDR3 sequence is CASSFQTGTPLHF. The DNA for the CDR3 is TGTGCCAGCTCATTCCAGACAGGTACACCCCTCCACTTT.

The genes are TRBV7-2 and TRBJ2-1, with TRBD2 identical over 11 bases. CDR3 length: 16 residues. Trimming at V came to 4 bases and at J to 7 bases, leaving 9 bases not matched to a gene. Germline CDR1 SGHTA, CDR2 FQGNSA. The CDR3 sequence: CASSSPTSGSENEQFF. The DNA for the CDR3 is TGTGCCAGCAGCTCTCCCACTAGCGGGAGCGAGAATGAGCAGTTCTTC.

This clone has only one observation. J is TRBJ2-2 and V is TRBV5-4, with TRBD1 as a possible D gene (6 bases). The V gene lost 0 bases and the J gene lost 4 bases, with 16 bases spanning the gap. Germline V gene sequence: CDR1 SGHNT, CDR2 YYREEE (reference sequence). The CDR3 runs 17 residues. In DNA, the CDR3 is TGTGCCAGCAGCTTGGAGGGGGAAGCCGGGTTCACCGGGGAGCTGTTTTTT. Translated, it gives CASSLEGEAGFTGELFF.

V and J are TRBV6-5 and TRBJ1-3; possibly TRBD1 for D (5 bases). Germline V gene sequence: CDR1 MNHEY, CDR2 SVGAGI. V dropped 5 bases and J dropped 1 base, with 9 bases sitting between them. The CDR3 has 14 amino acids. The CDR3: CASSTGGSGNTIYF. For the CDR3, the DNA is TGTGCCAGCAGTACCGGGGGATCTGGAAACACCATATATTTT.

V gene TRBV5-4 combines with J gene TRBJ2-6; a possible D gene is TRBD1 (6 bases). Trimming left V 4 bases short and J 3 bases short, with 17 bases between. Per the germline V gene, CDR1 is SGHNT and CDR2 is YYREEE (reference sequence). This CDR3 spans 17 amino acids. CDR3 sequence: CASSPRTAPLGANVLTF. CDR3 sequence (DNA): TGTGCCAGCAGCCCAAGGACAGCGCCTCTTGGGGCCAACGTCCTGACTTTC.

This clone showed up just once. The V gene is TRBV12-5, the J gene TRBJ2-5; TRBD2 aligns across 8 bases. After removal of 3 bases from V and 0 bases from J, the junction contained 6 bases not matched to a gene. The CDR3 has 16 amino acids. Germline V gene data show CDR1 as LGHNT and CDR2 as FRNRAP. This chain's CDR3 is CASGFWTSRNQETQYF. The CDR3, as DNA: TGTGCTAGTGGTTTTTGGACTAGCCGAAACCAAGAGACCCAGTACTTC.

This clone was recorded only once. The J gene is TRBJ2-3, the V gene TRBV7-9; the D gene is possibly TRBD1 (5 bases). This CDR3 spans 15 amino acids. Trimming removed 7 bases from V and 0 bases from J, with 14 bases in between. Germline CDR1 is SEHNR and CDR2 is FQNEAQ (reference sequence). Here the CDR3 reads CASNLAAGSTDTQYF. The CDR3 DNA sequence: TGTGCCAGCAACCTCGCGGCAGGGAGCACAGATACGCAGTATTTT.

This rearrangement joins TRBV5-4 to TRBJ2-7, with D perhaps TRBD2 (5 bases). CDR3 length: 14 residues. CDR1 is SGHNT, CDR2 YYREEE, per germline (reference sequence). Trimming left V 4 bases short and J 4 bases short, with 15 bases between. Here the CDR3 reads CASSPSRGEYEQYF. In DNA, the CDR3 is TGTGCCAGCAGCCCCTCCCGTGGGGAGTACGAGCAGTACTTC.

This clone appeared a single time. The chain is built from TRBV3-1 (or the pseudogene TRBV3-2) and TRBJ2-2; 8 positions agree with TRBD2. CDR1 and CDR2 from the germline V gene are LGHDT and YNNKEL (reference sequence). Trimming at V came to 1 base and at J to 5 bases, leaving 9 bases not matched to a gene. The CDR3 is 17 residues long. Here the CDR3 reads CASSQGRPGGRTGELFF. CDR3 DNA sequence: TGTGCCAGCAGCCAAGGCCGTCCTGGCGGGAGGACCGGGGAGCTGTTTTTT.

This chain connects TRBV29-1 to TRBJ1-4, with a tentative D call TRBD1 (6 bases). Trimming cost V 5 bases and J 7 bases, with 8 bases left between them. Germline lookup yields CDR1 SQVTM and CDR2 ANQGSEA. The length of the CDR3 is 11 residues. CDR3 bases: TGCAGCGTTCCCAGGGGTGAAAAACTGTTTTTT. Encoded protein: CSVPRGEKLFF. Supplemented by reference TRBV29-1 and TRBJ1-4, the full variable domain reads SAVISQKPSRDICQRGTSLTIQCQVDSQVTMMFWYRQQPGQSLTLIATANQGSEATYESGFVIDKFPISRPNLTFSTLTVSNMSPEDSSIYLCSVPRGEKLFFGSGTQLSVL.

This rearrangement joins TRBV12-5 to TRBJ2-2, with D maybe TRBD2 (6 bases). CDR1 is LGHNT and CDR2 is FRNRAP in the germline V gene. The V gene lost 2 bases and the J gene lost 6 bases, with 13 bases spanning the gap. CDR3 length equals 15 residues. In DNA, the CDR3 is TGTGCTAGTGGTTTGTATGGCGGGGACGCCGGGGAGCTGTTTTTT. It yields the protein CASGLYGGDAGELFF.

This clone came up once. The chain carries TRBV11-2 and TRBJ2-7; a weak D match, TRBD1 (5 bases). The CDR3 sequence is 14 residues long. Germline V gives CDR1 SGHAT, CDR2 FQNNGV. Trimming removed 11 bases from V and 6 bases from J, with 23 bases in between. Written as DNA, the CDR3 is TGTGCCTCCGGCCCAGGGTTTGTTCTTGGCGAGCAGTACTTC. The encoded protein is CASGPGFVLGEQYF.

This chain connects TRBV7-7 to TRBJ2-1, with D tentatively TRBD2 (5 bases). V dropped 2 bases and J dropped 4 bases, with 12 bases sitting between them. Germline V lookup: CDR1 SSHAT, CDR2 FNYEAQ (reference sequence). This CDR3 has 15 amino acids. The CDR3, as DNA: TGTGCCAGCAGCTTAAGGGCTAGCAATTACAATGAGCAGTTCTTC. Residues: CASSLRASNYNEQFF.

The rearrangement joins TRBV6-5 to TRBJ1-1; tentative D call: TRBD1 (6 bases). The ends were cut back, 6 bases at V and 8 bases at J, with 10 bases in the middle. CDR1 is MNHEY, CDR2 SVGAGI, per germline. There are 11 residues in the CDR3. CDR3 nucleotide sequence: TGTGCCAGCAGCGAGAGGGGGGAAGCTTTCTTT. This sequence encodes CASSERGEAFF.

This sequence joins TRBV15 and TRBJ1-4; 8 nucleotides line up with TRBD1. V lost 5 bases to trimming and J lost 5 bases; unmatched junction nucleotides: 7. The CDR3 totals 15 residues. In germline, CDR1 is LNHNV, CDR2 YYDKDF (reference sequence). The CDR3 spells CATSLRGLGNEKLFF. For the CDR3, the DNA is TGTGCCACCAGCCTCAGGGGGCTGGGGAATGAAAAACTGTTTTTT.

This chain uses TRBV19 with TRBJ1-3; D gene ambiguous. The CDR3 is 14 residues long. CDR1 is LNHDA and CDR2 is SQIVND in the germline V gene (reference sequence). V shed 7 bases and J shed 0 bases, with 10 bases lying between them. The CDR3 protein is CASTYTRSGNTIYF. The CDR3 nucleotides are TGTGCCAGTACGTACACCCGCTCTGGAAACACCATATATTTT.

This chain links TRBV5-1 with TRBJ1-1; D remains unclear. Germline V CDR1 and CDR2: SGHRS, YFSETQ. The V and J ends lost 1 base and 1 base respectively, with 8 bases between them. CDR3 length: 14 residues. The CDR3 DNA reads as TGCGCCAGCAGCTTGCAAGGGAGGAACACTGAAGCTTTCTTT. Translation gives CASSLQGRNTEAFF.

The rearrangement joins TRBV6-5 to TRBJ1-1, with TRBD1 matching 7 bases. Germline lookup yields CDR1 MNHEY and CDR2 SVGAGI. The CDR3 has 13 residues. V shed 6 bases, J shed 8 bases, and the junction held 9 bases outside the gene matches. The CDR3 loop is CASRPTGPGEAFF. In DNA, the CDR3 is TGTGCCAGCAGGCCGACAGGGCCCGGAGAAGCTTTCTTT.

The chain uses TRBV7-2 and TRBJ2-7; D perhaps matches TRBD2 (5 bases). Germline CDR1 reads SGHTA; CDR2 reads FQGNSA. CDR3 length: 14 amino acids. Trimming pared 3 bases from V and 0 bases from J, leaving 9 bases between. The CDR3 nucleotides are TGTGCCAGCAGCTTCTGGGAGTACTCCTACGAGCAGTACTTC. It specifies CASSFWEYSYEQYF.

V and J are TRBV3-1 (or the pseudogene TRBV3-2) and TRBJ2-1; D perhaps matches TRBD2 (5 bases). V shed 6 bases and J shed 0 bases, with 12 bases lying between them. Germline lookup yields CDR1 LGHDT and CDR2 YNNKEL (reference sequence). This CDR3 comprises 15 residues. In DNA form, the CDR3 reads TGTGCCAGCAGGATCAGCGGCAGCTCCTACAATGAGCAGTTCTTC. Translation gives CASRISGSSYNEQFF.

The chain employs TRBV30 and TRBJ2-1; 9 nucleotides match TRBD2. V shed 0 bases, J shed 8 bases, and the junction held 17 bases outside the gene matches. Germline V CDR1 and CDR2: GTSNPN, SVGIG (reference sequence). This CDR3 is 18 amino acids long. The CDR3 region has the DNA TGTGCCTGGAGTGTACCCCTAGTGGCGGGAGGGCCCGAGGATGAGCAGTTCTTC. Amino acid sequence: CAWSVPLVAGGPEDEQFF.

This chain connects TRBV5-6 to TRBJ1-3; 7 positions agree with TRBD1. Trimming removed 6 bases from V and 4 bases from J; junction bases left unmatched: 1. CDR1 SGHDT and CDR2 YYEEEE come from the germline V gene. There are 12 residues in the CDR3. CDR3 region: CASKGAGNTIYF. The DNA for the CDR3 is TGTGCCAGCAAGGGGGCGGGAAACACCATATATTTT.